This T cell receptor beta chain was recorded in a study of OX40 agonist ivuxolimab in advanced cancers. About the full investigation: Ivuxolimab was an agonistic, fully human IgG2 monoclonal antibody directed against OX40 (CD134), a costimulatory receptor. Among the roughly 54 dose-escalation patients, around 20 had hepatocellular carcinoma, 15 or so melanoma, 9 renal cell carcinoma and 9 head and neck cancer. Peripheral TCRbeta sequencing aimed to test whether ivuxolimab altered TCR sequence diversity and caused clonal T-cell expansion. Prior anti-PD-1, anti-PD-L1 or anti-CTLA-4 therapy was permitted, and checkpoint inhibitors had been received by less than 45% of dose-escalation patients. Partial responses were achieved by three dose-escalation patients, of whom one had hepatocellular carcinoma and two had cutaneous melanoma. Intravenous ivuxolimab was administered to patients every 2 weeks at six dose levels: 0.01, 0.1, 0.3, 1.5, 3 and 10 mg/kg. A male proportion of around 83% and a mean age of 60 years, ranging from about 23 to 90, were recorded for the dose-escalation cohort. The paper covers the monotherapy dose-escalation part of the phase I ivuxolimab trial, which included N of about 56 patients.

As to this clone: Its antigen remains unidentified. It has no much larger one-base neighbor in the sample; base qualities were not kept.

To sequence the TCRbeta CDR3 region, genomic DNA was isolated from the sorted cells. TCRbeta CDR3 regions were sequenced using the immunoSEQ Assay. Held by TCRdb, this immuneACCESS table contains in-frame sequences only and omits some clones. Under half of the omission traces to an unresolved V gene where checked; the cause of the rest is unknown. This sample holds just over 95,000 clones; around 90% were observed only once. The top ten constitute about 0.16% of the sample. The trial excluded patients who had a history of autoimmune disease or were on systemic immunosuppression. In every dose cohort, peripheral blood was drawn for TCR sequencing at baseline, cycle 4 day 1, and cycle 7 day 1. The samples were drawn from a first-in-human, open-label, multicenter phase I dose-escalation trial of ivuxolimab. Adults with locally advanced or metastatic melanoma, renal cell carcinoma, hepatocellular carcinoma or head and neck squamous cell carcinoma were enrolled in the trial. Before TCR sequencing, CD4+ T cells and CD8+ T cells were sorted from peripheral blood as separate populations.

In the germline V gene, CDR1 corresponds to SGHRS and CDR2 to YFSETQ. The CDR3 spans 13 residues, from the cysteine through the phenylalanine. CDR3 DNA is the only sequence kept; it has 39 bases, read in frame from the first base. Trimming removed 7 bases from V and 2 bases from J, leaving 12 bases between the germline ends. The paper as a whole reports these results and caveats: In the 0.1-3.0 mg/kg groups, partial responders were among the patients with the lowest normalized peripheral clonal expansion, particularly in CD8+ T cells. After ivuxolimab, CD8+ T cells had more expanded clones than CD4+ T cells on average. Which antigens the clonally expanded peripheral T cells were specific for was not determined. Low levels of normalized T-cell clonal expansion were also seen in some nonresponding patients. Clonal expansion of both CD4+ and CD8+ blood T cells was observed from baseline to week 6 at doses 0.1 to 3.0 mg/kg.

The TCR comes from an adult with an advanced solid tumor such as melanoma, head and neck, liver or kidney cancer. The chain links TRBV5-1 with TRBJ1-1; matching of 5 bases hints at TRBD1 as the D gene. The specimen comprised CD4+ or CD8+ T cells sorted from blood, sampled in a trial of the OX40 agonist ivuxolimab. The CDR3 in this case is CASQTGTNTEAFF. In nucleotide form, the sequence is TGCGCCAGCCAAACGGGGACTAACACTGAAGCTTTCTTT.